This TCR beta chain was found in a study of lymphopenia after photon versus proton radiotherapy. This clone was seen only once. Its antigen is as yet unknown. TCRdb's copy holds only in-frame clones and misses some; the assay was immunoSEQ multiplex PCR. The repertoire holds about 40,000 clones, with around 84% as singletons. CDR1 and CDR2 from the germline V gene are LNHNV and YYDKDF (reference sequence). The CDR3 totals 13 residues. V lost 1 base and J lost 0, with 3 bases in between. Study-level findings and limits: After lymphocyte nadir, photon-treated repertoires showed oligoclonal expansion, especially CD8+ Temra. Relative stability marked proton patients; photon patients lost diversity and naive cells.

This rearrangement joins TRBV15 to TRBJ2-5; D is unclear. This clonotype was sampled from a woman in her 70s with pancreatic cancer. Some clones in this sample may be carry-over from other donors' samples. Sequences were derived from peripheral blood, sampled from a patient treated with proton-based radiotherapy. The DNA of the CDR3 is TGTGCCACCAGCAGAGGATACCAAGAGACCCAGTACTTC. This encodes CATSRGYQETQYF.